This T cell receptor (beta chain) emerged from a study of blood T cell repertoires in COVID-19. Whole-study context: The cDNA or gDNA used as material had been derived from T cells, B-cell-depleted T cells, or PBMCs.

TCRdb keeps only in-frame clones here, not all; method: immunoSEQ multiplex PCR. Of about 230,000 clones in the sample, over 65% are singletons; the top ten hold about 2.5%. Looked up from germline, CDR1 is GTSNPN and CDR2 is SVGIG (reference sequence). V lost 0 bases and J lost 6; bases outside the gene matches: 7. This CDR3 comprises 15 residues. The receptor comes from an older woman with active or convalescent COVID-19. The specimen was peripheral blood. The chain recombines TRBV30 with TRBJ2-3; 9 nucleotides agree with TRBD2. CDR3 DNA sequence: TGTGCCTGGAGTGTACTAGGCGGGAGGGGCGATACGCAGTATTTT. Translation: CAWSVLGGRGDTQYF.